Each of the 27 T cell receptor beta chains below was sequenced from the same sample in a study of blood T cell repertoires in COVID-19 (dated by TCRdb to about 2020). The library was generated by the immunoSEQ multiplex PCR assay. The table comes from immuneACCESS by way of TCRdb, which keeps in-frame sequences with V and J called. Part of the clones is missing from these tables; in studies checked, under half for an unresolved V gene and the rest for unknown reasons. The sample records about 280,000 clones, roughly 87% of which are singletons. Approximately 12% of the sample rests with the top ten. Sequencing used peripheral blood. The receptors originated from a human donor in a cohort sampled during active COVID-19.

V gene TRBV18 combines with J gene TRBJ2-3; D gene uncertain. From germline, CDR1 is KGHSH and CDR2 LQKENI. This CDR3 is 13 amino acids long. V lost 4 bases, J lost 1 base, and 6 bases lay in between. Here the CDR3 reads CASSRVGTDTQYF. DNA of the CDR3: TGTGCCAGCTCACGAGTGGGCACAGATACGCAGTATTTT. The entire variable domain, with the rest obtained from reference TRBV18 and TRBJ2-3, is as follows: NAGVMQNPRHLVRRRGQEARLRCSPMKGHSHVYWYRQLPEEGLKFMVYLQKENIIDESGMPKERFSAEFPKEGPSILRIQQVVRGDSAAYFCASSRVGTDTQYFGPGTRLTVL.

J is TRBJ2-5 and V is TRBV9; D call uncertain. Germline CDR1 SGDLS, CDR2 YYNGEE. V was clipped by 0 bases and J by 7 bases, with 10 bases between them. The CDR3 consists of 13 residues. The CDR3 nucleotides read TGTGCCAGCAGCGTAGCTTTAGGCGGGACCCAGTACTTC. Protein sequence: CASSVALGGTQYF.

The genes are TRBV7-2 and TRBJ2-5; 7 nucleotides agree with TRBD2. J lost 5 bases, V lost 1 base, and 4 bases had no gene match. Per the germline V gene, CDR1 is SGHTA and CDR2 is FQGNSA. The CDR3 runs 14 residues. The CDR3 sequence is CASSLGVGGETQYF. CDR3 coding DNA: TGTGCCAGCAGCTTAGGTGTGGGAGGGGAGACCCAGTACTTC.

The chain couples TRBV7-9 to TRBJ2-2, with D uncertain. This CDR3 has 11 amino acids. V lost 6 bases and J 5 bases, leaving 4 bases between the germline ends. The germline V gene encodes CDR1 SEHNR and CDR2 FQNEAQ (reference sequence). DNA of the CDR3: TGTGCCAGCAGGTCAACCGGGGAGCTGTTTTTT. Its translation is CASRSTGELFF.

This clone was seen once. This chain connects TRBV4-1 to TRBJ1-2; 11 bases are shared with TRBD1. CDR1 and CDR2 from the germline V gene are MGHRA and YSYEKL. The V segment lost 4 bases and the J segment 4 bases; nucleotides outside the gene matches: 2. This CDR3 is 14 amino acids long. CDR3 sequence: CASSRTGGAYGYTF. For the CDR3, the DNA is TGCGCCAGCAGCCGGACAGGGGGCGCCTATGGCTACACCTTC.

The chain joins TRBV6-2 or TRBV6-3 to TRBJ2-2, with D perhaps TRBD2 (6 bases). This CDR3 has 17 residues. V lost 2 bases and J 3 bases, leaving 16 bases between the germline ends. Looked up from germline, CDR1 is MNHEY and CDR2 is SVGEGT. The CDR3 loop is CASSYSRGGADTGELFF. CDR3 coding DNA: TGTGCCAGCAGTTACAGTCGGGGCGGGGCGGACACCGGGGAGCTGTTTTTT.

This clone was seen a few times. The genes are TRBV7-8 and TRBJ1-5; perhaps TRBD1 as D (5 bases). The germline V and J ends were trimmed by 0 bases and 9 bases, with 12 bases remaining between them. The length of the CDR3 is 14 residues. Germline CDR1 reads SGHVS; CDR2 reads FQNEAQ. Here the CDR3 reads CASSLAQKQAPQHF. In DNA form, the CDR3 reads TGTGCCAGCAGCTTAGCCCAGAAACAGGCGCCCCAGCATTTT.

CDR3 in amino acids: CASSWSGGNTGELFF. CDR3 coding DNA: TGTGCCAGCAGCTGGTCAGGGGGTAACACCGGGGAGCTGTTTTTT. The genes are TRBV7-2 and TRBJ2-2; 7 bases fit TRBD1. The CDR3 totals 15 residues. After removal of 4 bases from V and 2 bases from J, the junction contained 4 bases not matched to a gene. CDR1 and CDR2 (germline): SGHTA, FQGNSA.

The chain combines TRBV7-3 with TRBJ2-3; no clear D. The V end was cut by 2 bases, the J end by 0 bases, with 6 bases between. CDR3 length: 14 amino acids. CDR1 is SGHTA and CDR2 is FQGTGA in the germline V gene. The CDR3 protein is CASSLAPSTDTQYF. In nucleotides, the CDR3 is TGTGCCAGCAGCTTAGCGCCTAGCACAGATACGCAGTATTTT. Variable domain in full (rest from reference TRBV7-3 and TRBJ2-3): GAGVSQTPSNKVTEKGKYVELRCDPISGHTALYWYRQSLGQGPEFLIYFQGTGAADDSGLPNDRFFAVRPEGSVSTLKIQRTERGDSAVYLCASSLAPSTDTQYFGPGTRLTVL.

This sequence joins TRBV6-5 and TRBJ2-3; tentative D call: TRBD2 (6 bases). Germline V gives CDR1 MNHEY, CDR2 SVGAGI. The CDR3 has 15 amino acids. Trimming removed 5 bases from V and 0 bases from J, with 12 bases in between. The chain's CDR3 is CASSTRDSSTDTQYF. CDR3 nucleotides: TGTGCCAGCAGTACCCGGGACTCTAGCACAGATACGCAGTATTTT.

The chain recombines TRBV9 with TRBJ2-7, with TRBD2 identical over 8 bases. The trim removed 0 bases at V and 0 bases at J, leaving 11 bases unmatched. This CDR3 is 18 amino acids long. The germline V gene encodes CDR1 SGDLS and CDR2 YYNGEE. The CDR3 is CASSVGGSGGPSSYEQYF. CDR3 nucleotides: TGTGCCAGCAGCGTAGGAGGTTCGGGAGGGCCGAGCTCCTACGAGCAGTACTTC. The variable domain in full, completed from reference TRBV9 and TRBJ2-7, reads DSGVTQTPKHLITATGQRVTLRCSPRSGDLSVYWYQQSLDQGLQFLIQYYNGEERAKGNILERFSAQQFPDLHSELNLSSLELGDSALYFCASSVGGSGGPSSYEQYFGPGTRLTVT.

The CDR3: CASRDRASEEKLFF. CDR3 nucleotides: TGTGCCAGCAGGGACAGGGCGTCTGAAGAAAAACTGTTTTTT. The chain couples TRBV3-1 (or the pseudogene TRBV3-2) to TRBJ1-4, with 8 positions matching TRBD1. CDR3 length equals 14 residues. With 6 bases clipped from V and 8 bases from J, the junction kept 8 bases outside the gene matches. Germline V gene data show CDR1 as LGHDT and CDR2 as YNNKEL (reference sequence).

This chain uses TRBV7-2 with TRBJ1-4, with D perhaps TRBD1 (5 bases). Trimming cost V 4 bases and J 5 bases, with 14 bases left between them. Per the germline V gene, CDR1 is SGHTA and CDR2 is FQGNSA. The CDR3 is 15 amino acids. The CDR3 DNA follows: TGTGCCAGCAGCTCTTCGGGGGGGAGGAATGAAAAACTGTTTTTT. Its protein product is CASSSSGGRNEKLFF. The variable domain in full, completed from reference TRBV7-2 and TRBJ1-4, reads GAGVSQSPSNKVTEKGKDVELRCDPISGHTALYWYRQSLGQGLEFLIYFQGNSAPDKSGLPSDRFSAERTGGSVSTLTIQRTQQEDSAVYLCASSSSGGRNEKLFFGSGTQLSVL.

The rearrangement links TRBV5-1 to TRBJ2-5; 11 bases fit TRBD2. Trimming removed 4 bases from V and 5 bases from J; junction bases left unmatched: 7. This CDR3 contains 15 residues. Germline CDR1 reads SGHRS; CDR2 reads YFSETQ. The chain's CDR3 is CASSATSGRRETQYF. For the CDR3, the DNA is TGCGCCAGCAGCGCAACTAGCGGGAGACGGGAGACCCAGTACTTC. Supplemented by reference TRBV5-1 and TRBJ2-5, the full variable domain reads KAGVTQTPRYLIKTRGQQVTLSCSPISGHRSVSWYQQTPGQGLQFLFEYFSETQRNKGNFPGRFSGRQFSNSRSEMNVSTLELGDSALYLCASSATSGRRETQYFGPGTRLLVL.

This clone was detected only once. This chain joins TRBV6-4 and TRBJ2-7, with 11 positions matching TRBD2. CDR1 is MRHNA, CDR2 SNTAGT, per germline. The V and J ends lost 6 bases and 0 bases, in that order; junction bases with no gene match: 16. This CDR3 is built from 19 residues. The CDR3 sequence is CASRGIAGGMGKSSYEQYF. The CDR3 region has the DNA TGTGCCAGCAGGGGGATAGCGGGAGGGATGGGAAAGAGCTCCTACGAGCAGTACTTC.

The V gene is TRBV19, the J gene TRBJ2-7; the D gene is possibly TRBD2 (6 bases). V lost 7 bases to trimming and J lost 5 bases, with 15 bases between them. This CDR3 spans 13 amino acids. In germline, CDR1 is LNHDA, CDR2 SQIVND (reference sequence). The CDR3 protein is CASIGGLRNEQYF. In DNA, the CDR3 is TGTGCCAGTATTGGGGGACTTAGGAACGAGCAGTACTTC.

J is TRBJ1-1 and V is TRBV12-1; the tabulated D call, TRBD1, remains unverified against the DNA. TRBV12-1 is noted as a pseudogene. This CDR3 has 18 amino acids. CDR3 DNA sequence: TGTGCCAGCAGGCCATCCGGGACAGGAGATCCCCTGAACACTGAAGCTTTCTTT. Its protein product is CASRPSGTGDPLNTEAFF.

The chain is built from TRBV2 and TRBJ1-4; TRBD1 might be the D (5 bases). Trimming stripped 4 bases from V and 6 bases from J, with 24 bases between. Germline V lookup: CDR1 SNHLY, CDR2 FYNNEI. This CDR3 is built from 18 residues. This CDR3 is CASSGTLYGGGEYEKLFF. The CDR3 nucleotides are TGTGCCAGCAGTGGGACCCTATACGGGGGTGGAGAGTATGAAAAACTGTTTTTT.

The chain carries TRBV27 and TRBJ2-5; 10 nucleotides match TRBD1. V trimming: 6 bases; J trimming: 2 bases; junction bases outside the gene matches: 9. Germline-derived CDR1 and CDR2 are MNHEY and SMNVEV (reference sequence). CDR3 length: 16 residues. The CDR3 region is CASSRGQGMWQETQYF. CDR3 nucleotides: TGTGCCAGCAGCCGGGGACAGGGGATGTGGCAAGAGACCCAGTACTTC.

The chain links TRBV19 to TRBJ2-7; perhaps TRBD2 as D (6 bases). The CDR3 loop spans 15 amino acids. Trimming left V 3 bases short and J 2 bases short, with 14 bases between. Germline values: CDR1 LNHDA, CDR2 SQIVND (reference sequence). The CDR3: CASSIFGRPAYEQYF. CDR3 DNA sequence: TGTGCCAGTAGTATTTTCGGGAGACCAGCCTACGAGCAGTACTTC.

This clone was detected once. The V and J genes are TRBV5-5 and TRBJ1-3; D is ambiguous. The V end was cut by 1 base, the J end by 0 bases, with 5 bases between. Germline V lookup: CDR1 SGHKS, CDR2 YYEKEE (reference sequence). The CDR3 length is 14 residues. The CDR3 loop reads CASSLRSSGNTIYF. The CDR3 nucleotides are TGTGCCAGCAGCTTGAGGAGCTCTGGAAACACCATATATTTT.

The chain employs TRBV27 and TRBJ1-1; D is perhaps TRBD1 (5 bases). Germline CDR1 MNHEY, CDR2 SMNVEV (reference sequence). CDR3 length: 13 residues. V lost 3 bases and J 8 bases, leaving 13 bases between the germline ends. In nucleotides, the CDR3 is TGTGCCAGCAGTTTTTGGGGCGAACAGGAAGCTTTCTTT. Protein: CASSFWGEQEAFF.

The chain joins TRBV28 to TRBJ2-7; no definite D call. The CDR3 contains 12 residues. The V end was cut by 4 bases, the J end by 0 bases, with 4 bases between. CDR1 and CDR2 (germline): MDHEN, SYDVKM. The CDR3 DNA is TGTGCCAGCAGTTCCTTCTCCTACGAGCAGTACTTC. Its translation is CASSSFSYEQYF.

J is TRBJ2-2 and V is TRBV13; D not certain. Germline CDR1 PRHDT, CDR2 FYEKMQ (reference sequence). V was shortened by 2 bases and J by 2 bases, with 15 bases between the two germline ends. The CDR3 contains 17 residues. In DNA, the CDR3 is TGTGCCAGCAGCTTAACCCCTCGAAGCTCCAACACCGGGGAGCTGTTTTTT. It is translated as CASSLTPRSSNTGELFF.

The rearrangement joins TRBV5-1 to TRBJ2-7; TRBD2 might be the D (5 bases). The CDR3 is made up of 15 amino acids. Germline lookup yields CDR1 SGHRS and CDR2 YFSETQ. The V gene lost 0 bases and the J gene lost 4 bases, with 14 bases spanning the gap. This chain's CDR3 is CASSLEPGYSYEQYF. The CDR3 DNA sequence: TGCGCCAGCAGCTTGGAACCGGGGTACTCATACGAGCAGTACTTC.

The sample holds one count of this clone. The genes are TRBV7-3 and TRBJ1-2, with D possibly being TRBD1 (6 bases). V was cut by 5 bases and J by 5 bases, with 21 bases left in between. The CDR3 sequence is 16 residues long. Germline V gives CDR1 SGHTA, CDR2 FQGTGA. The CDR3 reads CASSPTSGGNSYGYTF. CDR3 sequence (DNA): TGTGCCAGCAGCCCCACATCGGGGGGCAACTCTTATGGCTACACCTTC.

This chain connects TRBV6-1 to TRBJ2-1; 12 bases are a match to TRBD2. The CDR3 is made up of 16 amino acids. V lost 1 base to trimming and J lost 8 bases; unmatched junction nucleotides: 6. CDR1 and CDR2 (germline): MNHNS, SASEGT. CDR3 loop: CASSEVPSGRADEQFF. The CDR3 nucleotides read TGTGCCAGCAGTGAAGTTCCTAGCGGGAGGGCCGATGAGCAGTTCTTC.